This TCR beta chain appears in the sequencing data of a study of technical replicates of blood from a few donors. In germline, CDR1 is MNHNS, CDR2 SASEGT. Between the trimmed V and J ends, which lost 3 bases and 11 bases, there was a span of 21 bases. CDR3 length equals 15 residues. Data came from immunoSEQ multiplex PCR; TCRdb stores just in-frame clones and leaves some out. The data show about 83,000 clones, 94% seen once. This sequence was found in a human donor in good health. Sequences were obtained from T cells isolated from PBMCs. The rearrangement links TRBV6-1 to TRBJ2-3; a possible D gene is TRBD1 (6 bases). The CDR3 reads CASSDTTGGSGLQYF. The CDR3 DNA is TGTGCCAGCAGTGATACCACTGGGGGCTCGGGTTTGCAGTATTTT.